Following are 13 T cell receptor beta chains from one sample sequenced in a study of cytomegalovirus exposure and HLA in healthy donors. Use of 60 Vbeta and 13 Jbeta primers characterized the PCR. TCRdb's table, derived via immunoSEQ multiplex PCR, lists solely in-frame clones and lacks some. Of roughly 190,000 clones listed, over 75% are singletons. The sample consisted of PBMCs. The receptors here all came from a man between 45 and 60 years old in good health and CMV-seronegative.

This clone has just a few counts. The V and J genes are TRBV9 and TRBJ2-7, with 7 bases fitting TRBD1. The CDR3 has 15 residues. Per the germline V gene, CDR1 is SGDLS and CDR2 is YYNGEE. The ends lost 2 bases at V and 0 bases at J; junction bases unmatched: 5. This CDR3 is CASSVGQASSYEQYF. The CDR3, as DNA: TGTGCCAGCAGCGTCGGACAGGCGAGCTCCTACGAGCAGTACTTC.

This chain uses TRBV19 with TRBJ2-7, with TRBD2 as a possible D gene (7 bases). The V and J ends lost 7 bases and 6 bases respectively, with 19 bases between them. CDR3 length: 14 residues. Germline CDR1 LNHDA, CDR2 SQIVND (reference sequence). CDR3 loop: CASTAGAGLGEQYF. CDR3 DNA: TGTGCCAGTACGGCGGGGGCCGGGCTTGGCGAGCAGTACTTC. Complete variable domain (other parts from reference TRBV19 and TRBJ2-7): DGGITQSPKYLFRKEGQNVTLSCEQNLNHDAMYWYRQDPGQGLRLIYYSQIVNDFQKGDIAEGYSVSREKKESFPLTVTSAQKNPTAFYLCASTAGAGLGEQYFGPGTRLTVT.

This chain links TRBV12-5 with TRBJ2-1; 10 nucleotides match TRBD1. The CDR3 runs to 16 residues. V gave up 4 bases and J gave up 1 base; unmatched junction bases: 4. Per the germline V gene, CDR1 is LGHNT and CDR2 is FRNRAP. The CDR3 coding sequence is TGTGCTAGTGGTTCGGGGACAGGGGCGTCCTACAATGAGCAGTTCTTC. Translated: CASGSGTGASYNEQFF.

Written as DNA, the CDR3 is TGCAGCGTTGGGCGGCAGGGTGGAGAGACCCAGTACTTC. This sequence encodes CSVGRQGGETQYF. The genes are TRBV29-1 and TRBJ2-5, with D possibly matching TRBD1 (5 bases). V lost 4 bases and J 4 bases, leaving 13 bases between the germline ends. The CDR3 runs 13 residues. Per the germline V gene, CDR1 is SQVTM and CDR2 is ANQGSEA.

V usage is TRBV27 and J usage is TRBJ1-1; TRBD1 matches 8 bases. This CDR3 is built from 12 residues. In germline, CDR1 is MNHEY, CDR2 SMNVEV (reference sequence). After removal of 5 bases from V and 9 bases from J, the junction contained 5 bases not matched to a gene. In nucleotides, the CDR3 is TGTGCCAGCAGTGAAGACAGGGGTAAAGCTTTCTTT. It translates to CASSEDRGKAFF.

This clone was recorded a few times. CDR3 in DNA: TGTGCCATCAGTGAGGGACAGGGGTACTATTCACCCCTCCACTTT. It encodes CAISEGQGYYSPLHF. The chain links TRBV10-3 to TRBJ1-6; 9 bases are shared with TRBD1. The CDR3 loop spans 15 amino acids. Germline V gives CDR1 ENHRY, CDR2 SYGVKD. After removal of 2 bases from V and 8 bases from J, the junction contained 4 bases not matched to a gene.

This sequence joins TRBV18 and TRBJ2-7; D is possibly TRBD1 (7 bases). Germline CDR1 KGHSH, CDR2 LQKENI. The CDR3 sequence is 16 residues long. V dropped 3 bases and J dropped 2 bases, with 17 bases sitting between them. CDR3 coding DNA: TGTGCCAGCTCACCCGCAGGGGGACTCCCCCCCTACGAGCAGTACTTC. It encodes CASSPAGGLPPYEQYF.

CDR3 sequence (DNA): TGTGCCAGCTCACCAACGCTAGCGGGTTCCTTCGGGGATACGCAGTATTTT. It translates to CASSPTLAGSFGDTQYF. V usage is TRBV18 and J usage is TRBJ2-3, with 8 bases matching TRBD2. The germline CDR1 and CDR2 sequences are KGHSH and LQKENI. V trimming: 2 bases; J trimming: 6 bases; junction bases outside the gene matches: 13. CDR3 length: 17 amino acids.

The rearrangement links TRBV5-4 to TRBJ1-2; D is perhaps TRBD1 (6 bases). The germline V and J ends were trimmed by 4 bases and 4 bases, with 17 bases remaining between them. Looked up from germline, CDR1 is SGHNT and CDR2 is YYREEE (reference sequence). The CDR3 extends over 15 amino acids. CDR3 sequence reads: CASSREGGQLYGYTF. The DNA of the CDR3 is TGTGCCAGCAGCCGGGAGGGGGGCCAGCTCTATGGCTACACCTTC.

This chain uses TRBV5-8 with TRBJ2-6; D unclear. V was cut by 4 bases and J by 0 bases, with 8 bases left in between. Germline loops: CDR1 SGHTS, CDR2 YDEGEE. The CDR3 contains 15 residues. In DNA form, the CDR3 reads TGTGCCAGCAGCCTAGGATACTCTGGGGCCAACGTCCTGACTTTC. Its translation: CASSLGYSGANVLTF.

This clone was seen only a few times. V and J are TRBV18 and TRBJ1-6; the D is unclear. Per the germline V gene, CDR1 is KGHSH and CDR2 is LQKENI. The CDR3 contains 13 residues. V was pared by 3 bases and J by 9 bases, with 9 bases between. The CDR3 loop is CASSPMGSSPLHF. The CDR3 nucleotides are TGTGCCAGCTCACCGATGGGGAGTTCACCCCTCCACTTT.

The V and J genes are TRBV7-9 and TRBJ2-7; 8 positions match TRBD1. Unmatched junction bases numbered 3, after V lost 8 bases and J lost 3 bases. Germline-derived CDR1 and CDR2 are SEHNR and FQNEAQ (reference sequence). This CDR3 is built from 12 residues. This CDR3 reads CASGTGFYEQYF. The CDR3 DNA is TGTGCCAGCGGGACAGGTTTCTACGAGCAGTACTTC.

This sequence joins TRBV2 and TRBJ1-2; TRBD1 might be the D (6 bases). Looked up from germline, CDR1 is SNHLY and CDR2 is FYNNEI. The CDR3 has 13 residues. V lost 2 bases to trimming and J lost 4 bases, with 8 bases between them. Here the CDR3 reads CASSEIGGYGYTF. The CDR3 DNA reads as TGTGCCAGCAGTGAAATAGGGGGCTATGGCTACACCTTC.